This TCR beta chain was observed in a study of blood T cells in healthy people across ages. Whole-study results and caveats: Naive CD4+ cells and diversity were both higher in long-lived donors than in aged donors.

Per-sample PBMC isolation yielded at least 6 million cells. With a J-beta primer mix and a sample-barcoded 5' primer, a second PCR ran about 7 to 12 cycles. Individual samples furnished no less than 3 million CDR3-containing paired-end reads apiece. TCRdb reprocessed the 5' RACE reads via MiXCR and lists one record per CDR3 protein. The sample consists of around 1,500,000 distinct CDR3 sequences, around 39% of them appearing once. This clonotype was detected many times. The antigen remains unidentified. Germline V gene sequence: CDR1 SQVTM, CDR2 ANQGSEA. V was clipped by 6 bases and J by 9 bases, with 9 bases between them. The CDR3 covers 10 residues.

This sequence was found in a woman aged 18 to 35 in good health. The sequencing input was blood. The chain has TRBV29-1 and TRBJ2-1, with D unclear. The CDR3 is CSVVAAEQFF. The CDR3 bases are TGCAGCGTAGTAGCAGCTGAGCAGTTCTTC.